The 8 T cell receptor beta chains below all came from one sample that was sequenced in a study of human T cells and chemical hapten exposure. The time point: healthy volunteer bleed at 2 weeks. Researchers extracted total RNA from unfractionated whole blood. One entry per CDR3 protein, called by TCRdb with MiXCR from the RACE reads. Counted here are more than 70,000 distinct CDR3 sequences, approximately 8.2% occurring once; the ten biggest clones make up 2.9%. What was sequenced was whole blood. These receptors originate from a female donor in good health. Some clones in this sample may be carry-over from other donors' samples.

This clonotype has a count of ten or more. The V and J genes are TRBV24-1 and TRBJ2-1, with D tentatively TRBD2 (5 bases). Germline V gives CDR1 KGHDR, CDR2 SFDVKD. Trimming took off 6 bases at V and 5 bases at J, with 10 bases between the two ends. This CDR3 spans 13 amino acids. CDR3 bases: TGTGCCACCAGTCAGACCGGGAACAATGAGCAGTTCTTC. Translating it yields CATSQTGNNEQFF.

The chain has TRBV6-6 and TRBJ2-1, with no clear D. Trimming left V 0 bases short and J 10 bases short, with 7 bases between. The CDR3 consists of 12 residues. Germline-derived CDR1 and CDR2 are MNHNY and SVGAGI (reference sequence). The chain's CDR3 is CASSYSRREQFF. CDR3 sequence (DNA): TGTGCCAGCAGTTACTCACGGCGGGAGCAGTTCTTC.

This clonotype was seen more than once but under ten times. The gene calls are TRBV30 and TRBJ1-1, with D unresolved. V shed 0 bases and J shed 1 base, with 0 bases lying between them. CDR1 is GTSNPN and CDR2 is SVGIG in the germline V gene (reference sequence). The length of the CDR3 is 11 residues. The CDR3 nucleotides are TGTGCCTGGAGTGTGAACACTGAAGCTTTCTTT. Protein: CAWSVNTEAFF.

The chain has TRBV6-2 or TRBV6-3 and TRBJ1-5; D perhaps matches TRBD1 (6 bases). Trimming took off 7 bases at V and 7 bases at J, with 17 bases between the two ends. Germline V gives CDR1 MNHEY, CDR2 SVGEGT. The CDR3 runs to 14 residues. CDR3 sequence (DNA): TGTGCCAGCACCGACCGACAGGCCACACAGCCCCAGCATTTT. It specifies CASTDRQATQPQHF.

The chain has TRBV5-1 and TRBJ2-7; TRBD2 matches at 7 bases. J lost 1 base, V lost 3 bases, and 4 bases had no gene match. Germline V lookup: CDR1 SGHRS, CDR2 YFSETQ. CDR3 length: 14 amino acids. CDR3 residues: CASSSSSGSYEQYF. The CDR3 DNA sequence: TGCGCCAGCAGCTCGTCTAGCGGATCCTACGAGCAGTACTTC.

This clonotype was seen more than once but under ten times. As DNA, the CDR3 is TGCAGTGCCCCCATCCTCACCGGGGAGCTGTTTTTT. This gives the protein CSAPILTGELFF. This chain uses TRBV20-1 with TRBJ2-2; D is undetermined. Germline-derived CDR1 and CDR2 are DFQATT and SNEGSKA (reference sequence). The CDR3 loop spans 12 amino acids. The ends were cut back, 6 bases at V and 4 bases at J, with 9 bases in the middle.

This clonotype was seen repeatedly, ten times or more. The CDR3 DNA reads as TGTGCCAGCAGCATTTGGGCAGATACGCAGTATTTT. This translates into CASSIWADTQYF. This chain links TRBV27 with TRBJ2-3, with D unresolved. This CDR3 region has 12 residues. Germline loops: CDR1 MNHEY, CDR2 SMNVEV (reference sequence). Trimming took off 6 bases at V and 4 bases at J, with 8 bases between the two ends.

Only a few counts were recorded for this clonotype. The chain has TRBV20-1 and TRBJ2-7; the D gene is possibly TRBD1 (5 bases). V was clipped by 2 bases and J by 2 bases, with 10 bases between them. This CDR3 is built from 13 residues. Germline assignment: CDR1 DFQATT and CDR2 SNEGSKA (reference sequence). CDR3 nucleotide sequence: TGCAGTGCTAGACCGACAGAGGCCTACGAGCAGTACTTC. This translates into CSARPTEAYEQYF.